This TCR beta chain was recorded in a study of T-cell reconstitution after alpha-beta-depleted transplantation in children (dated by TCRdb to 2015 to 2016). Broadly, across the study: The study quantitatively tracked T-cell immune reconstitution after TCRalphabeta/CD19-depleted allogeneic hematopoietic cell transplantation in children using TCR repertoire profiling.

With regard to this clonotype: This clone's antigen is unknown. The DNA is left out, because the CDR3 cannot be placed on it with certainty; the CDR3 is given as TCRdb lists it.

General conclusions and limits of the study: Hyperexpanded clone frequencies declined over subsequent months; after one year, T-cell counts and TCRbeta diversity were mostly attributed to newly produced T cells. In some patients, the high TCRbeta diversity seen at day 60 was put down to recipient T cells and intrathymic progenitors that had survived conditioning. The apparently early alphabetaT-cell count recovery about two months after transplant was reportedly dependent on only several hundred rapidly expanded clones derived from non-depleted graft cells.

In the paper's terms, the treatment or condition label means: allogeneic hematopoietic cell transplantation with graft depleted of TCRalphabeta T cells and CD19 B cells. The children who served as transplant recipients had been given grafts of TCRalphabeta/CD19-depleted allogeneic hematopoietic cells. Receptor libraries were prepared by PCR. Sequencing was carried out with an Illumina HiSeq 2500. Molecular barcoding was employed in the preparation of TCR libraries, with unique molecular identifiers being used to normalize TCRbeta repertoire quantification. The public reads were reprocessed in TCRdb via fastp at Q25 and MiXCR, keeping in-frame beta chains. For every CDR3 protein sequence, its rows merge into one entry that carries the most common genes and DNA. This sample is represented by fewer than 700,000 distinct CDR3 sequences; over 10% of them were singletons. The ten largest clones add up to 2% to 2.5% of the sample.

The germline V gene encodes CDR1 LNHDA and CDR2 SQIVND (reference sequence). CDR3 length: 17 amino acids, cysteine to phenylalanine. The V and J genes are TRBV19 and TRBJ2-7; the listed D gene, TRBD1, was not tested against the DNA. The material was PBMCs, mostly from graft donor cells, obtained 360 days after TCRalphabeta/CD19-depleted stem cell transplant. The TCR sequence derives from a male patient between 5 and 17 years old who had a stem cell transplant for acute myeloid leukemia, so the T cells may come from the graft donor. The encoded CDR3 is CASSPLSVRARDGEQYF.